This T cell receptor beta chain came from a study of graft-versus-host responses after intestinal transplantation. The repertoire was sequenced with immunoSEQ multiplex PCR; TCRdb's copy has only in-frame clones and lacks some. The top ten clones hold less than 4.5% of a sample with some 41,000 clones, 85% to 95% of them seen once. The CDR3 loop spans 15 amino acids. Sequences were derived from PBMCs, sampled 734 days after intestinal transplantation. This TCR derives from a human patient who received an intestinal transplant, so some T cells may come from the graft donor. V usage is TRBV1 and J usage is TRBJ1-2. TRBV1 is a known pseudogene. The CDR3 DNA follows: TGCACCAGCAGCCAGGGTGGTCAGACCGTCTATGGCTACACCTTC. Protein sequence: CTSSQGGQTVYGYTF.